A single sample is the source of the 26 T cell receptor beta chains below, sequenced in a study of a mutant IDH1 vaccine in newly diagnosed glioma. Time point noted: week 5, during vaccination. Every vaccination contained 300 ug of the mutant IDH1 20-mer peptide and was paired with topical imiquimod. Sequencing used immunoSEQ multiplex PCR; TCRdb keeps in-frame clones, though not all of them. The data show 40,000 to 55,000 clones, with roughly 78% seen just once and roughly 5.2% held by the top ten. No antigen is known for these receptors. The sample consisted of PBMCs, taken from a glioma patient whose treatment included an IDH1 peptide vaccine. The receptors derive from a man between 45 and 60 years old with glioma.

The chain couples TRBV9 to TRBJ2-7; D is tentatively TRBD1 or TRBD2 (5 bases each). Germline lookup yields CDR1 SGDLS and CDR2 YYNGEE. V lost 0 bases, J lost 7 bases, and 17 bases lay in between. This CDR3 comprises 15 residues. CDR3 sequence: CASSVAEGLALEQYF. As DNA, the CDR3 is TGTGCCAGCAGCGTAGCTGAGGGGTTGGCCCTGGAGCAGTACTTC.

This chain uses TRBV11-2 with TRBJ2-6; D could derive from TRBD1 or TRBD2 (5 bases each). This CDR3 is built from 14 residues. V shed 5 bases and J shed 12 bases, with 17 bases lying between them. The germline CDR1 and CDR2 sequences are SGHAT and FQNNGV. This CDR3 reads CASSPDPTGPVLTF. DNA for the CDR3: TGTGCCAGCAGCCCCGACCCGACGGGGCCCGTCCTGACTTTC.

The rearrangement links TRBV5-6 to TRBJ2-5; perhaps TRBD1 as D (6 bases). This CDR3 is 14 amino acids long. Germline V gene lookup returns CDR1 SGHDT and CDR2 YYEEEE. Trimming took 4 bases from V and 1 from J, leaving 11 bases between them. The CDR3 DNA follows: TGTGCCAGCAGCCCCGGACAGATCCAAGAGACCCAGTACTTC. Translating gives CASSPGQIQETQYF.

The chain recombines TRBV9 with TRBJ2-3, with 7 bases matching TRBD1. This CDR3 is 16 amino acids long. Germline lookup yields CDR1 SGDLS and CDR2 YYNGEE. The V gene end was trimmed by 0 bases and the J gene end by 4 bases; junction bases not matched to a gene: 8. In nucleotides, the CDR3 is TGTGCCAGCAGCGTAGCGGCCGACAGGGCAGCAGATACGCAGTATTTT. It specifies CASSVAADRAADTQYF.

This chain uses TRBV14 with TRBJ1-2; maybe TRBD1 (6 bases). Looked up from germline, CDR1 is SGHDN and CDR2 is FVKESK. This CDR3 is 15 amino acids long. Trimming shortened V by 3 bases and J by 0 bases, and 11 bases separated the two germline ends. The CDR3 DNA is TGTGCCAGCAGCCACGGACAGCCGACTAACTATGGCTACACCTTC. It translates to CASSHGQPTNYGYTF. Full variable domain (remainder filled in from reference TRBV14 and TRBJ1-2): EAGVTQFPSHSVIEKGQTVTLRCDPISGHDNLYWYRRVMGKEIKFLLHFVKESKQDESGMPNNRFLAERTGGTYSTLKVQPAELEDSGVYFCASSHGQPTNYGYTFGSGTRLTVV.

In this sample, this clone turned up a few times. The chain combines TRBV5-1 with TRBJ2-6, with D uncertain. CDR3 length: 15 amino acids. Germline V gives CDR1 SGHRS, CDR2 YFSETQ. V gave up 4 bases and J gave up 3 bases, with 11 bases separating them. CDR3 in DNA: TGCGCCAGCAGCAATGACTGGTTTGGGGCCAACGTCCTGACTTTC. Amino acid sequence: CASSNDWFGANVLTF. Variable domain in full (rest from reference TRBV5-1 and TRBJ2-6): KAGVTQTPRYLIKTRGQQVTLSCSPISGHRSVSWYQQTPGQGLQFLFEYFSETQRNKGNFPGRFSGRQFSNSRSEMNVSTLELGDSALYLCASSNDWFGANVLTFGAGSRLTVL.

CDR3 region: CASSLAGFYSNTEAFF. The CDR3 coding sequence is TGTGCCAGCTCACTCGCGGGCTTCTATTCGAACACTGAAGCTTTCTTT. The J gene is TRBJ1-1, the V gene TRBV18; the D is unclear. V lost 4 bases to trimming and J lost 1 base, with 16 bases between them. The CDR3 runs to 16 residues. The germline gives CDR1 KGHSH, CDR2 LQKENI.

This chain uses TRBV2 with TRBJ2-3; D is possibly TRBD1 (5 bases). Trimming took off 3 bases at V and 0 bases at J, with 7 bases between the two ends. CDR1 and CDR2 (germline): SNHLY, FYNNEI. The CDR3 totals 14 residues. CDR3 nucleotides: TGTGCCAGCAGTGAGCACAGGAGCACAGATACGCAGTATTTT. Translated, it gives CASSEHRSTDTQYF.

V gene TRBV5-1 combines with J gene TRBJ1-2; 7 positions agree with TRBD1. The CDR3 is 15 amino acids. V gave up 4 bases and J gave up 5 bases; unmatched junction bases: 11. CDR1 is SGHRS, CDR2 YFSETQ, per germline. CDR3 coding DNA: TGCGCCAGCAGCACCGGGGACAGCTATAGTTATGGCTACACCTTC. The encoded protein is CASSTGDSYSYGYTF.

J is TRBJ1-2 and V is TRBV2; D is undetermined. Germline values: CDR1 SNHLY, CDR2 FYNNEI. Trimming stripped 4 bases from V and 4 bases from J, with 13 bases between. The length of the CDR3 is 14 residues. Written as DNA, the CDR3 is TGTGCCAGCAGTGGAATTAGTGTCAGCTATGGCTACACCTTC. This encodes CASSGISVSYGYTF. Full variable domain (missing parts from reference TRBV2 and TRBJ1-2): EPEVTQTPSHQVTQMGQEVILRCVPISNHLYFYWYRQILGQKVEFLVSFYNNEISEKSEIFDDQFSVERPDGSNFTLKIRSTKLEDSAMYFCASSGISVSYGYTFGSGTRLTVV.

This clone was seen repeatedly, ten times or more. This chain links TRBV6-1 with TRBJ1-1; 8 nucleotides line up with TRBD1. Losses at the gene ends were 8 bases for V and 4 bases for J; bases not matched to a gene: 6. The CDR3 is made up of 13 amino acids. The germline gives CDR1 MNHNS, CDR2 SASEGT. The DNA of the CDR3 is TGTGCCAGCTTCCAGGGGGCGAGCACTGAAGCTTTCTTT. It is translated as CASFQGASTEAFF.

Remarks on this clone: Other nucleotide sequences from this sample produce the same CDR3. This chain connects TRBV18 to TRBJ1-5; 9 bases are shared with TRBD1. This CDR3 spans 14 amino acids. Looked up from germline, CDR1 is KGHSH and CDR2 is LQKENI. With V trimmed by 6 bases and J by 6 bases, 6 bases remained unmatched. The CDR3 nucleotides read TGTGCCAGCTCTCTACAGGGGGCCGGTCAGCCCCAGCATTTT. It specifies CASSLQGAGQPQHF.

The chain is built from TRBV10-3 and TRBJ2-1; TRBD2 is a possible D gene (5 bases). CDR1 and CDR2 from the germline V gene are ENHRY and SYGVKD. Between the trimmed V and J ends, which lost 10 bases and 0 bases, there was a span of 16 bases. The length of the CDR3 is 15 residues. In nucleotides, the CDR3 is TGTGCCACGTACAATGCAGCGGCCTCCTACAATGAGCAGTTCTTC. It specifies CATYNAAASYNEQFF.

The CDR3 DNA is TGTGCCAGCAGTTTCGGAGGGTTCGGGACCGGGGAGCTGTTTTTT. This gives the protein CASSFGGFGTGELFF. The rearrangement joins TRBV27 to TRBJ2-2, with D tentatively TRBD2 (6 bases). The V end was cut by 3 bases, the J end by 5 bases, with 13 bases between. The CDR3 consists of 15 residues. In germline, CDR1 is MNHEY, CDR2 SMNVEV (reference sequence).

The chain joins TRBV2 to TRBJ1-5; TRBD1 agrees at 7 bases. This CDR3 spans 14 amino acids. Trimming cost V 6 bases and J 2 bases; bases outside gene matches: 4. The germline gives CDR1 SNHLY, CDR2 FYNNEI. The CDR3 loop reads CASSDRDRNQPQHF. DNA of the CDR3: TGTGCCAGCAGCGACAGGGATCGCAATCAGCCCCAGCATTTT.

V is TRBV19 and J is TRBJ2-1; 7 nucleotides align to TRBD2. The CDR3 loop spans 13 amino acids. Unmatched junction bases numbered 5, after V lost 7 bases and J lost 5 bases. The germline CDR1 and CDR2 sequences are LNHDA and SQIVND (reference sequence). CDR3 DNA: TGTGCCAGTATGGAACGGGGGGACAATGAGCAGTTCTTC. Its translation is CASMERGDNEQFF. Looking up the rest from reference TRBV19 and TRBJ2-1 gives the full variable domain: DGGITQSPKYLFRKEGQNVTLSCEQNLNHDAMYWYRQDPGQGLRLIYYSQIVNDFQKGDIAEGYSVSREKKESFPLTVTSAQKNPTAFYLCASMERGDNEQFFGPGTRLTVL.

This chain uses TRBV5-1 with TRBJ2-3, with unresolved D. Trimming pared 0 bases from V and 0 bases from J, leaving 8 bases between. The length of the CDR3 is 15 residues. Looked up from germline, CDR1 is SGHRS and CDR2 is YFSETQ. Here the CDR3 reads CASSLGKGSTDTQYF. The CDR3 DNA follows: TGCGCCAGCAGCTTGGGGAAGGGTAGCACAGATACGCAGTATTTT.

This chain joins TRBV21-1 and TRBJ1-1; the table's D call, TRBD1, has no DNA check behind it. TRBV21-1 is described as a pseudogene. There are 12 residues in the CDR3. The CDR3 loop reads CASTGSLAEAFF. As DNA, the CDR3 is TGTGCCAGCACAGGGTCCCTCGCTGAAGCTTTCTTT.

The chain uses TRBV19 and TRBJ1-5, with TRBD1 as a possible D gene (6 bases). V lost 10 bases and J 6 bases, leaving 19 bases between the germline ends. This CDR3 spans 14 amino acids. CDR1 LNHDA and CDR2 SQIVND come from the germline V gene (reference sequence). In nucleotides, the CDR3 is TGTGCCACCTCATATCGGGGGGGCGGTCAGCCCCAGCATTTT. This gives the protein CATSYRGGGQPQHF.

The CDR3 reads CASSFYRDGNTEAFF. The CDR3 DNA is TGTGCCAGCAGCTTCTATAGGGACGGGAACACTGAAGCTTTCTTT. V usage is TRBV7-9 and J usage is TRBJ1-1; tentative D call: TRBD1 (5 bases). Germline CDR1 SEHNR, CDR2 FQNEAQ (reference sequence). CDR3 length equals 15 residues. Trimming pared 3 bases from V and 1 base from J, leaving 12 bases between.

The chain combines TRBV6-5 with TRBJ2-2; no clear D gene. V was trimmed by 2 bases and J by 7 bases, leaving 14 bases between them. This CDR3 region has 15 residues. Looked up from germline, CDR1 is MNHEY and CDR2 is SVGAGI. CDR3: CASSYGLAADGELFF. CDR3 sequence (DNA): TGTGCCAGCAGTTACGGGTTAGCTGCTGACGGGGAGCTGTTTTTT.

The rearrangement uses TRBV5-4 and TRBJ2-7; TRBD1 matches at 10 bases. The ends lost 0 bases at V and 6 bases at J; junction bases unmatched: 3. CDR1 SGHNT and CDR2 YYREEE come from the germline V gene (reference sequence). The CDR3 extends over 14 amino acids. The CDR3 spells CASSLGQGALEQYF. CDR3 coding DNA: TGTGCCAGCAGCTTGGGACAGGGGGCCCTCGAGCAGTACTTC.

The V and J genes are TRBV10-3 and TRBJ2-5; D is ambiguous. The V end lost 0 bases, the J end lost 5 bases, and 4 bases lay between the germline ends. This CDR3 spans 12 amino acids. The germline V gene has CDR1 ENHRY and CDR2 SYGVKD. The CDR3 region is CAISESGETQYF. The CDR3 region has the DNA TGTGCCATCAGTGAGTCGGGTGAGACCCAGTACTTC.

V usage is TRBV7-9 and J usage is TRBJ1-2; no definite D call. This CDR3 has 15 residues. Germline V gene lookup returns CDR1 SEHNR and CDR2 FQNEAQ (reference sequence). Trimming took off 0 bases at V and 7 bases at J, with 15 bases between the two ends. The CDR3 coding sequence is TGTGCCAGCAGCTTAGCGGCAGGCCAAAAAGGTGGCTACACCTTC. It encodes CASSLAAGQKGGYTF.

This chain connects TRBV7-9 to TRBJ1-1, with a tentative D call TRBD1 (6 bases). The CDR3 totals 14 residues. Between the trimmed V and J ends, which lost 1 base and 1 base, there was a span of 7 bases. Germline assignment: CDR1 SEHNR and CDR2 FQNEAQ (reference sequence). The CDR3 DNA reads TGTGCCAGCAGCTTAGGGGGGCAGAACACTGAAGCTTTCTTT. Protein: CASSLGGQNTEAFF.

This clone was seen only once. This sequence joins TRBV29-1 and TRBJ1-2; D possibly corresponds to TRBD1 (5 bases). V dropped 3 bases and J dropped 3 bases, with 8 bases sitting between them. Germline V gene data show CDR1 as SQVTM and CDR2 as ANQGSEA. There are 12 residues in the CDR3. CDR3 residues: CSVDWGDYGYTF. The CDR3 coding sequence is TGCAGCGTTGACTGGGGCGACTATGGCTACACCTTC.